The rows below give T cell receptor beta chains drawn from one sample of a study of T cell responses to AZD1222 COVID-19 vaccine. The data were produced by immunoSEQ multiplex PCR, yet TCRdb's version contains in-frame clones alone and is incomplete. The data show 150,000 to 200,000 clones, approximately 91% seen once. The material was peripheral blood, obtained on day 0 of AZD1222 vaccination. Receptors were obtained from an adult in good health. CDR3s include the opening cysteine and the closing phenylalanine or tryptophan. A D gene is named only where the DNA matches it firmly. Expanded clones get a size class; other rows say once, few or many, or leave the size out.

TRBV7-9,TRBJ2-7,.,.,CASSLEGSDEQYF,TGTGCCAGCAGCTTAGAGGGATCAGACGAGCAGTACTTC
TRBV18,TRBJ1-1,.,TRBD1,CASSPGTATMNTEAFF,TGTGCCAGCTCACCCGGGACAGCTACAATGAACACTGAAGCTTTCTTT
TRBV27,TRBJ2-2,.,.,CASSFLSGSGELFF,TGTGCCAGCAGTTTTCTATCGGGGTCCGGGGAGCTGTTTTTT
TRBV6-6,TRBJ1-1,.,.,CASEADPMNTEAFF,TGTGCCAGCGAGGCAGACCCCATGAACACTGAAGCTTTCTTT
TRBV5-6,TRBJ1-2,.,.,CASKSRGREGGYTF,TGTGCCAGCAAGAGTCGGGGCCGGGAAGGAGGCTACACCTTC
TRBV19,TRBJ2-2,.,TRBD1,CASSILGTGKITGELFF,TGTGCCAGTAGTATTCTCGGGACAGGGAAGATCACCGGGGAGCTGTTTTTT
TRBV19,TRBJ2-7,.,.,CASSIRSQIYEQYF,TGTGCCAGTAGTATACGATCGCAGATCTACGAGCAGTACTTC
TRBV6-2/TRBV6-3,TRBJ1-2,.,.,CASSYVRRELDNYGYTF,TGTGCCAGCAGTTACGTCAGGAGGGAGCTTGATAACTATGGCTACACCTTC
TRBV27,TRBJ1-2,.,.,CASSLGGLYNYGYTF,TGTGCCAGCAGTTTAGGGGGGCTATACAACTATGGCTACACCTTC
TRBV19,TRBJ1-2,.,TRBD1,CASKETGGNYGYTF,TGTGCCAGTAAAGAGACAGGGGGTAACTATGGCTACACCTTC
TRBV4-1,TRBJ2-7,.,.,CASSQVHNNYEQYF,TGCGCCAGCAGCCAAGTCCACAATAACTACGAGCAGTACTTC
TRBV4-2,TRBJ1-2,.,.,CASSQAHTGNYGYTF,TGTGCCAGCAGCCAAGCGCACACTGGGAACTATGGCTACACCTTC
TRBV7-8,TRBJ1-2,.,.,CASSLENYGYTF,TGTGCCAGCAGCCTAGAAAACTATGGCTACACCTTC
TRBV18,TRBJ2-5,once,.,CASSPLSTAENQETQYF,TGTGCCAGCTCACCACTAAGTACGGCGGAGAACCAAGAGACCCAGTACTTC
TRBV5-6,TRBJ2-1,.,.,CASSSWGLSYNEQFF,TGTGCCAGCAGCTCTTGGGGGTTGTCCTACAATGAGCAGTTCTTC
TRBV16,TRBJ1-2,.,.,CASSLYGETTNYGYTF,TGTGCCAGCAGCCTCTACGGGGAAACAACAAACTATGGCTACACCTTC
TRBV27,TRBJ1-5,.,TRBD1,CASSATIGTGGNQPQHF,TGTGCCAGCAGTGCGACGATAGGGACAGGGGGCAATCAGCCCCAGCATTTT
TRBV2,TRBJ1-5,.,TRBD1,CASRQGQGPQPQHF,TGTGCCAGCAGACAGGGACAGGGCCCTCAGCCCCAGCATTTT
TRBV4-1,TRBJ1-2,few,.,CASSPWTGNSNYGYTF,TGCGCCAGCAGCCCGTGGACGGGGAATTCTAACTATGGCTACACCTTC